This T cell receptor (beta chain) was obtained from a study of PD-L1 blockade in urothelial cancer (dated by TCRdb to the late 2010s). For the study in its entirety: About 85% of the roughly 30 patients were males with bladder-origin urothelial cancer, and about 60% of the roughly 29 reported a prior smoking history. Patients had an ECOG performance status of 0 or 1 and had received between 0 and 3 prior chemotherapy regimens. Blood samples were analyzed 3 weeks after the start of treatment (second dose) and 6 weeks after the start of treatment. Blood samples gave a median of about 150,000 T cells and 77,000 or so unique TCRs, with a median clonality of 0.080. Somatic, immune and clinical correlates of response to PD-L1 blockade with atezolizumab in urothelial cancer were the focus of an exploratory multi-omic analysis. Pretreatment tumor samples, along with matched peripheral blood serially collected before and after atezolizumab treatment, were subjected to TCR sequencing. Durable clinical benefit was defined as a progression-free survival longer than 6 months, and TCR features were additionally tested against progression-free survival and overall survival. In the same patients who had TCR sequencing, pretreatment tumors also underwent whole exome sequencing and RNA sequencing. Durable clinical benefit was achieved by nine patients but not by the remaining 20. Pretreatment blood TCR-seq was available for about 28 patients, at least one posttreatment blood collection was obtained for approximately 24 patients, and tumor TCR-seq was available for approximately 24 patients. What the research found in general, with its limitations: Improved progression-free and overall survival was associated with having pretreatment peripheral blood TCR clonality below the median. Greater expansion of tumor-associated TCR clones in peripheral blood 3 weeks after the start of treatment was observed in patients with durable benefit (n ≈ 22, p = 0.022). Because the sample size was small (n ≈ 29) and many of the analyses were exploratory, the results are meant to be hypothesis-generating.

Synthetic TCR analog templates were spiked into each PCR to estimate absolute template abundance from read counts. Using the immunoSEQ assay, TCRbeta CDR3 regions were amplified from genomic DNA with bias-controlled V and J gene primers. Sequencing of rearranged TCRbeta segments was performed at approximately 20X coverage. Per the original workflow: Sequencing errors were corrected by clustering, and CDR3s were annotated against IMGT so that V, D and J genes could be assigned. Out-of-frame and stop-codon sequences were excluded, and only productive TCRbeta rearrangements were used in downstream analyses. Clonality was calculated as one minus the Shannon entropy normalized by the log of the number of unique productive sequences. Clones differing between time points or between blood and tumor were identified by Fisher's exact test with Benjamini-Hochberg correction at adjusted p below 0.01. As stored in TCRdb, this immuneACCESS dataset retains in-frame rearrangements with V and J assigned. A fraction of the clones does not appear; measured against another copy, unresolved V genes explain less than half of the discrepancy, and the remainder lacks a known reason. The V and J calls and clone size were taken over from that table, and D and trimming were inferred from the DNA. In all, the sample holds under 55,000 clones, and 70% to 90% of those were seen once. The top ten clones comprise around a quarter of the sample.

Notes on this clone: The antigen it binds to is not known. Per-base quality was not reported, and no clone a single base away is much larger than it.

The CDR3 sequence holds 13 residues, the cysteine and phenylalanine included. This entry keeps only the CDR3 DNA: 39 bases, framed from base 1. V trim: 6 bases; J trim: 10 bases; unmatched bases: 8. The CDR1 and CDR2 encoded by the germline V gene are SNHLY and FYNNEI. Taken with the paper, the label for time point translates to: pretreatment peripheral blood. The Qiagen DNeasy Blood extraction kit was used to purify genomic DNA from total PBMCs and from tumor samples. PBMCs were collected pretreatment and during treatment, and were isolated and stored as previously described. The chain employs TRBV2 and TRBJ2-1; 8 nucleotides in the junction match TRBD2. The input for sequencing was PBMCs, taken around atezolizumab (anti-PD-L1) treatment. This TCR derives from a donor at least 40 years old with urothelial cancer. The CDR3: CASRATSAGEQFF. The DNA is TGTGCCAGCAGGGCGACTAGCGCAGGCGAGCAGTTCTTC.